This T cell receptor beta chain came from a study of T cells after yellow fever vaccination. TCRdb ran MiXCR on the 5' RACE reads and lists one entry per CDR3 protein. The sample lists 250,000 to 400,000 distinct CDR3 sequences, approximately 4% occurring once. This clonotype came up many times. V was pared by 3 bases and J by 4 bases, with 8 bases of the junction left unmatched. The CDR3 has 15 residues. Germline CDR1 and CDR2: SEHNR and FQNEAQ (reference sequence). The material was PBMCs, obtained 15 days after the yellow fever booster vaccination. The chain employs TRBV7-9 and TRBJ1-2; 7 positions match TRBD1. The clonotype was recovered from a man aged 18 to 30 who received the YFV17D yellow fever vaccine. CDR3: CASSFRDSSGYGYTF. The DNA of the CDR3 is TGTGCCAGCAGCTTCCGGGACAGTTCTGGCTATGGCTACACCTTC.